Below are 8 T cell receptor beta chains sequenced from a single sample in a study of T cell repertoires in cytomegalovirus infection. TCRdb fed the reads into MiXCR, producing one record per CDR3 protein. The data show 480,000 or so distinct CDR3 sequences, with around 11% seen just once and 9.5% to 13% held by the top ten. The material sequenced was PBMCs. The source of these receptors is a human donor in good health (CMV status not recorded). Some clones in this sample may be carry-over from other donors' samples.

The genes are TRBV24-1 and TRBJ2-5, with 9 positions matching TRBD2. The CDR3 sequence is 15 residues long. V shed 6 bases and J 2 bases; nucleotides not matched to a gene: 6. CDR1 and CDR2 from the germline V gene are KGHDR and SFDVKD. CDR3 region: CATSSTSGVQETQYF. Here the CDR3 DNA reads TGTGCCACCAGTTCGACTAGCGGAGTTCAAGAGACCCAGTACTTC.

This chain links TRBV9 with TRBJ2-5; D not resolved. The CDR3 consists of 15 residues. Germline CDR1 reads SGDLS; CDR2 reads YYNGEE. Trimming shortened V by 4 bases and J by 4 bases, and 17 bases separated the two germline ends. CDR3 sequence: CASSLHLQVGETQYF. The CDR3 nucleotides read TGTGCCAGCAGCTTACACCTCCAGGTAGGAGAGACCCAGTACTTC.

This sequence joins TRBV2 and TRBJ2-4; 14 bases align to TRBD2. Germline CDR1 SNHLY, CDR2 FYNNEI. The CDR3 totals 14 residues. With V trimmed by 3 bases and J by 15 bases, 7 bases remained unmatched. Here the CDR3 DNA reads TGTGCCAGCAGTGACGGACTAGCGGGAGGACTCGCGTACTTC. It translates to CASSDGLAGGLAYF. Complete variable domain (other parts from reference TRBV2 and TRBJ2-4): EPEVTQTPSHQVTQMGQEVILRCVPISNHLYFYWYRQILGQKVEFLVSFYNNEISEKSEIFDDQFSVERPDGSNFTLKIRSTKLEDSAMYFCASSDGLAGGLAYFGAGTRLSVL.

The table lists this clonotype with many counts. The chain's CDR3 is CASNSDGGVNTEAFF. CDR3 coding DNA: TGTGCCAGCAACTCGGACGGGGGCGTGAACACTGAAGCTTTCTTT. This chain uses TRBV7-9 with TRBJ1-1; tentative D call: TRBD1 (6 bases). The V and J ends lost 7 bases and 0 bases respectively, with 15 bases between them. This CDR3 spans 15 amino acids. Germline lookup yields CDR1 SEHNR and CDR2 FQNEAQ (reference sequence).

This clonotype was found a few times. The V gene is TRBV20-1, the J gene TRBJ1-1; D call uncertain. This CDR3 has 13 amino acids. The V gene's germline CDR1 is DFQATT and CDR2 SNEGSKA (reference sequence). V lost 4 bases to trimming and J lost 0 bases, with 9 bases between them. CDR3 sequence reads: CSATAEMNTEAFF. CDR3 coding DNA: TGCAGTGCTACGGCGGAAATGAACACTGAAGCTTTCTTT.

At least ten counts were recorded for this clonotype. CDR3 bases: TGTGCCAGCAGCTCCCCGGGAGGCGACATTCAGTACTTC. Encoded protein: CASSSPGGDIQYF. The chain has TRBV7-2 and TRBJ2-4; 7 bases line up with TRBD2. Germline V CDR1 and CDR2: SGHTA, FQGNSA. The V segment lost 4 bases and the J segment 8 bases; nucleotides outside the gene matches: 5. The CDR3 loop spans 13 amino acids.

This clonotype was observed many times. The genes are TRBV19 and TRBJ1-2, with a weak D call TRBD1 (6 bases). Germline-derived CDR1 and CDR2 are LNHDA and SQIVND (reference sequence). The CDR3 is 12 amino acids. V dropped 7 bases and J dropped 5 bases, with 11 bases sitting between them. The CDR3, as DNA: TGTGCCAGTACCAGAGGGGGATATGGCTACACCTTC. This gives the protein CASTRGGYGYTF. Full variable domain (remainder filled in from reference TRBV19 and TRBJ1-2): DGGITQSPKYLFRKEGQNVTLSCEQNLNHDAMYWYRQDPGQGLRLIYYSQIVNDFQKGDIAEGYSVSREKKESFPLTVTSAQKNPTAFYLCASTRGGYGYTFGSGTRLTVV.

At least ten counts were recorded for this clonotype. The rearrangement links TRBV7-3 to TRBJ2-3, with TRBD1 matching 7 bases. CDR3 size: 15 residues. Germline trimming cut 5 bases from V and 3 bases from J; bases unmatched to any gene: 8. Germline loops: CDR1 SGHTA, CDR2 FQGTGA. CDR3 DNA: TGTGCCAGCAGCATCCAGGGACAGAGAACAGATACGCAGTATTTT. Its protein product is CASSIQGQRTDTQYF.